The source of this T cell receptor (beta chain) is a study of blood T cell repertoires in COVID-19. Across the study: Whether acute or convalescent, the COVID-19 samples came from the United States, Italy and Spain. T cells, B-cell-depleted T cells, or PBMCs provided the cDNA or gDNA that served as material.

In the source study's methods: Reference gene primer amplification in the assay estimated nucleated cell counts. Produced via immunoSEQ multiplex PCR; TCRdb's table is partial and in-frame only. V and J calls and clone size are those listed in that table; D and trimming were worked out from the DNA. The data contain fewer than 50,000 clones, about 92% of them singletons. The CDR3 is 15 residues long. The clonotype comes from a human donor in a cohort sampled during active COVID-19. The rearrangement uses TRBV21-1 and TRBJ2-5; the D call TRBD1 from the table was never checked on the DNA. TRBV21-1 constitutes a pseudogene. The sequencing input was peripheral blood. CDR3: CASSTKHHHQETQYF. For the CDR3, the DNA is TGTGCCAGCAGCACAAAACACCACCACCAAGAGACCCAGTACTTC.